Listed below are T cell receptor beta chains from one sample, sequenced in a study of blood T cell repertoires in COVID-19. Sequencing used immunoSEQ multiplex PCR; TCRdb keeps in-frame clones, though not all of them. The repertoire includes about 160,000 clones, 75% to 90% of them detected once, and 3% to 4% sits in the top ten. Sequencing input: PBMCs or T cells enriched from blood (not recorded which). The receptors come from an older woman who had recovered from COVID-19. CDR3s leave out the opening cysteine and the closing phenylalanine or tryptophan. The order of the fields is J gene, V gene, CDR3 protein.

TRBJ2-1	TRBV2	ASTLAGVVEQF
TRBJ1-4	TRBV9	ASSVGGWVGEKLF
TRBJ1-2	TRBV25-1	ASSPIGGGRNGYT
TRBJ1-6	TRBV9	ASSVEGQGASPLH
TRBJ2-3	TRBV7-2	ASRRGGSSTDTQY
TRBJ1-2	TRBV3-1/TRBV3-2	ASSQGAGSNYGYT
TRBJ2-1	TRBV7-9	ASSLVQYNEQF
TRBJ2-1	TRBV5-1	ASSLAPGTEQNEQF
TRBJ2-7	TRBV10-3	AISDPFSTGYEQY
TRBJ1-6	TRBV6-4	ASSAKGQGYNSPLH
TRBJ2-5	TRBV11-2	ASSPTSGGAGETQY
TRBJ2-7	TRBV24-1	ATSDPRDRSYEQY
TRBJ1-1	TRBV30	AWTNLLTGGNTEAF
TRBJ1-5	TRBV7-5	ARSLGCGGGLNQPQH
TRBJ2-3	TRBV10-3	AISDAGATDTQY
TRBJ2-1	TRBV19	ASSTGTSVINEQF
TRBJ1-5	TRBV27	ASSVRDSGQPQH
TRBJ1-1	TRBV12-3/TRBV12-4	ASRDRATAEAF
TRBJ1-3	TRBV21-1	ASSKHGVRGVLKTHLGYTIY
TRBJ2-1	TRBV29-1	SVEGTTYNEQF
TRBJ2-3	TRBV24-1	ATSDASGEGTDTQY
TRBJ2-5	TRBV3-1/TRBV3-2	ASSQERRGAETQY
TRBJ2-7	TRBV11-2	ASRSPGGGYEQY
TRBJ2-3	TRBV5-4	ASSLKLGRGGTDTQY
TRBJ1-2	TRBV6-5	ASRGSLNYGYT
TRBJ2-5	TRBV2	ASSDGQGAETQY
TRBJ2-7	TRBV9	ASGPSGQGYEQY
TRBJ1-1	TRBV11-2	ASSLTSTEAF
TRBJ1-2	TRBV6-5	ASRVSGGSNYGYT
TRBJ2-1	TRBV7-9	ASRAPSYNEQF
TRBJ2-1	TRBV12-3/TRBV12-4	ASSLDRDEQF